One sample yielded the 11 T cell receptor beta chains listed below, sequenced in a study of beta chain features in type 1 diabetes. The authors reverse transcribed all of the isolated RNA, so sequencing captured expressed TCRB transcripts. Method: immunoSEQ multiplex PCR; TCRdb's copy keeps in-frame clones and lacks some. The table includes about 160,000 clones, 8.5% to 10% detected once. Their antigen targets remain unknown. Study conclusions and caveats: TCRB CDR3 length was moderately but significantly reduced in all four CD4+ subsets of Type 1 diabetes patients.

Sequenced: central memory CD4+ T cells from blood. The receptors stem from a woman in her twenties or thirties with type 1 diabetes.

The V call is TRBV7-9, the J call TRBJ1-2; D not certain. Germline CDR1 reads SEHNR; CDR2 reads FQNEAQ (reference sequence). CDR3 length: 13 amino acids. V gave up 5 bases and J gave up 6 bases, with 13 bases separating them. Here the CDR3 reads CASSVQRENGYTF. The CDR3, as DNA: TGTGCCAGCAGCGTACAGAGGGAGAATGGCTACACCTTC.

J is TRBJ1-2 and V is TRBV27; 7 bases match TRBD1. Trimming at V came to 2 bases and at J to 4 bases, leaving 7 bases not matched to a gene. This CDR3 spans 15 amino acids. Germline CDR1 and CDR2: MNHEY and SMNVEV (reference sequence). The CDR3 coding sequence is TGTGCCAGCAGTTTAGGTCGACAGGGATTCTATGGCTACACCTTC. The encoded protein is CASSLGRQGFYGYTF.

The chain uses TRBV18 and TRBJ2-2; a weak D match, TRBD1 (5 bases). Trimming stripped 2 bases from V and 4 bases from J, with 11 bases between. The germline CDR1 and CDR2 sequences are KGHSH and LQKENI. CDR3 length equals 15 residues. The CDR3 coding sequence is TGTGCCAGCTCACCAAGCAGGGATTTCACCGGGGAGCTGTTTTTT. It yields the protein CASSPSRDFTGELFF.

The chain combines TRBV7-2 with TRBJ1-2; 11 bases line up with TRBD1. This CDR3 has 16 amino acids. With 4 bases clipped from V and 4 bases from J, the junction kept 8 bases outside the gene matches. Germline V gene sequence: CDR1 SGHTA, CDR2 FQGNSA. The CDR3 nucleotides read TGTGCCAGCAGCTCGTCCCGGGACAGGGGGACCTATGGCTACACCTTC. It is translated as CASSSSRDRGTYGYTF.

This chain connects TRBV5-1 to TRBJ1-5; D is ambiguous. Germline V lookup: CDR1 SGHRS, CDR2 YFSETQ. The CDR3 is 15 amino acids. V gave up 0 bases and J gave up 0 bases, with 7 bases separating them. The CDR3: CASSLDFYSNQPQHF. The CDR3 DNA reads as TGCGCCAGCAGCTTGGACTTCTATAGCAATCAGCCCCAGCATTTT.

The rearrangement uses TRBV5-1 and TRBJ1-1, with 8 bases lining up with TRBD1. With 2 bases clipped from V and 3 bases from J, the junction kept 3 bases outside the gene matches. There are 14 residues in the CDR3. The germline gives CDR1 SGHRS, CDR2 YFSETQ. Here the CDR3 reads CASSLLQGDTEAFF. In DNA form, the CDR3 reads TGCGCCAGCAGCTTATTACAGGGGGACACTGAAGCTTTCTTT.

The sample holds a few counts of this clone. The chain uses TRBV28 and TRBJ2-1; 7 bases match TRBD2. V was clipped by 7 bases and J by 9 bases; unmatched bases: 15. This CDR3 has 15 amino acids. Germline values: CDR1 MDHEN, CDR2 SYDVKM. The CDR3 DNA reads TGTGCCAGCATTAGCGGGCAAACCCTCGAACGTGAGCAGTTCTTC. This translates into CASISGQTLEREQFF.

The V and J genes are TRBV2 and TRBJ2-5, with a tentative D call TRBD2 (5 bases). The germline V and J ends were trimmed by 6 bases and 0 bases, with 11 bases remaining between them. The CDR3 loop spans 14 amino acids. Germline-derived CDR1 and CDR2 are SNHLY and FYNNEI. The CDR3 DNA reads as TGTGCCAGCAGGGGAGACACGTACCAAGAGACCCAGTACTTC. This codes for CASRGDTYQETQYF.

In this sample, this clone turned up a few times. This chain uses TRBV7-8 with TRBJ2-4; maybe TRBD1 (6 bases). The CDR3 consists of 17 residues. The germline CDR1 and CDR2 sequences are SGHVS and FQNEAQ. The V end was cut by 3 bases, the J end by 5 bases, with 20 bases between. CDR3 nucleotide sequence: TGTGCCAGCAGCTTGGGCACAGGGAAGGTACGCGAAAACATTCAGTACTTC. Amino acids: CASSLGTGKVRENIQYF.

V usage is TRBV7-8 and J usage is TRBJ2-1; tentative D call: TRBD2 (6 bases). Germline V gene data show CDR1 as SGHVS and CDR2 as FQNEAQ. Trimming cost V 7 bases and J 6 bases, with 10 bases left between them. The CDR3 totals 12 residues. The CDR3 protein is CASNRDSNEQFF. The CDR3 nucleotides are TGTGCCAGCAACCGGGACTCCAATGAGCAGTTCTTC.

This clone occurred a few times. This same CDR3 is encoded by further DNA sequences in the sample. The chain couples TRBV30 to TRBJ2-7, with D hard to call. Deletions cut 0 bases from V and 4 bases from J, with 7 bases between. The germline gives CDR1 GTSNPN, CDR2 SVGIG (reference sequence). The CDR3 runs 12 residues. CDR3 amino acids: CAWSVSSYEQYF. CDR3 DNA: TGTGCCTGGAGTGTGTCCTCTTACGAGCAGTACTTC.